This T cell receptor beta chain was observed in a study of T cells after yellow fever vaccination (dated by TCRdb to the late 2010s). In terms of the full investigation: Libraries from fractions with low cell numbers were prepared with the SMART-Seq v4 Ultra Low Input RNA kit. To follow T-cell clones before and after both primary and booster YFV17D yellow fever vaccination, bulk TCR alpha and beta repertoires underwent longitudinal sequencing. Two healthy male donors, one aged 18 to 30 and one aged 30 to 40 years, were included in the cohort. Blood was drawn at multiple timepoints before and after primary and secondary immunization, with bulk PBMC replicates and cell subsets isolated. Overall results and qualifications from the work: Compared with the primary T-cell response, the secondary T-cell response was faster but weaker, reaching its peak on day 5 rather than on day 15. Because the study included only a couple of donors, the extent to which the findings can be generalized is limited. A small fraction of clonotypes appeared in both the CD4 and CD8 compartments, likely as a result of convergent recombination. Computational filtering was required because FACS-sorted repertoires could contain abundant contaminating clonotypes from the bulk population. After the booster, most clones that had expanded after primary vaccination were detected again (around 95% of CD4 and roughly nine tenths of CD8), suggesting broad maintenance of memory.

The CDR3 has 16 amino acids, counting the end cysteine and phenylalanine. Only the CDR3 portion is preserved as DNA: 48 bases, with reading frame beginning at the first base. Trimming accounts for 5 bases at V and 0 bases at J, while the number of junction bases matched to no gene is 8. This clonotype occurred many times. Its cognate antigen has yet to be identified. Per-base qualities were not stored, and no clone one base away is much larger. TCR cDNA was synthesized by 5'RACE template switching, which introduced a universal primer site and unique molecular identifiers. cDNA synthesis was primed from both the TCR alpha and TCR beta constant segments. Libraries were amplified in two PCR steps, with sample barcodes and sequencing adapters added in the second step. Sequencing of libraries was done on Illumina HiSeq 2500 (2x100 bp) or NovaSeq (2x150 bp). On the authors' methods: Demultiplexing of reads and collapsing into UMI consensus sequences were performed with MIGEC, and V(D)J alignment was carried out with MiXCR. Vaccine-responding clonotypes were defined with edgeR using replicate PBMC samples, requiring FDR below 0.01 and a log2 fold change above 5 up to day 15. Each bulk clonotype was labeled CD4 or CD8 based on which sequenced repertoire, CD4 or CD8, contained the clonotype at higher abundance. TCRdb reprocessing: public reads trimmed at Q25 with fastp, clones called with MiXCR, in-frame beta chains kept. Every distinct CDR3 protein forms one entry, paired with its most common genes and DNA. The V and J calls, along with clone size, are taken from TCRdb and not from the paper's own processing. A total of approximately 340,000 distinct CDR3 sequences appear in this sample, more than 8.5% of them only once. The ten most abundant clones make up roughly 17% of the sample.

What the treatment or condition label conveys for this sample: live attenuated yellow fever vaccine strain. Two biological replicates of bulk PBMCs were collected at each blood-draw timepoint. A standard Ficoll-Paque protocol was used to isolate PBMCs from peripheral blood. TriZol was used to extract RNA from bulk PBMCs, CD4 and CD8 fractions, and dextramer-positive and dextramer-negative fractions. Sequencing used PBMCs, obtained on the day of the first yellow fever vaccination. This clonotype was obtained from a man in his late teens or twenties who received the YFV17D yellow fever vaccine. Rearrangement joined TRBV12-3 or TRBV12-4 to TRBJ2-5; the junction holds 8 bases that match TRBD2. In nucleotides, the sequence is TGTGCCAGCAGTCCCAGGCTAGCGGGTGACCAAGAGACCCAGTACTTC. It is translated as CASSPRLAGDQETQYF.